This is a list of T cell receptor beta chains from one sample in a study of blood T cell repertoires in COVID-19. Profiling relied on immunoSEQ multiplex PCR, and the TCRdb table lists in-frame clones only, not all of them. The sample has tens of thousands of clones, about 86% seen once. Sequences were obtained from peripheral blood. These receptors came from a woman of 80 years or more with acute or convalescent COVID-19. Each CDR3 is given with its conserved first and last residue. Fields, in order: V gene, J gene, CDR3 protein.

v_call: TRBV7-2
j_call: TRBJ1-2
cdr3_aa: CASSTWTGLKDGYTF

v_call: TRBV29-1
j_call: TRBJ2-1
cdr3_aa: CSVEYFNEQFF

v_call: TRBV7-2
j_call: TRBJ2-7
cdr3_aa: CASSLFPSGGAQYF

v_call: TRBV3-1/TRBV3-2
j_call: TRBJ2-1
cdr3_aa: CASSPRDRGWDEQFF

v_call: TRBV19
j_call: TRBJ2-7
cdr3_aa: CASKGQGSYEQYF

v_call: TRBV7-3
j_call: TRBJ1-2
cdr3_aa: CASSRSGQGVVGYTF

v_call: TRBV23-1
j_call: TRBJ1-3
cdr3_aa: CASSHRQGDSVNTIYF

v_call: TRBV28
j_call: TRBJ2-7
cdr3_aa: CASSETGGWGEQYF

v_call: TRBV30
j_call: TRBJ1-4
cdr3_aa: CAWRGGGHEKLFF

v_call: TRBV18
j_call: TRBJ1-2
cdr3_aa: CASSLGQVYGYTF

v_call: TRBV10-2
j_call: TRBJ2-7
cdr3_aa: CASSATSGGLRDEQYF

v_call: TRBV18
j_call: TRBJ1-3
cdr3_aa: CASSPSGTGGNTIYF

v_call: TRBV2
j_call: TRBJ2-7
cdr3_aa: CASSVRTSGGPEYF

v_call: TRBV24-1
j_call: TRBJ2-5
cdr3_aa: CATSDSAGGPVKTQYF

v_call: TRBV10-3
j_call: TRBJ1-5
cdr3_aa: CAISEQGPYQPQHF

v_call: TRBV9
j_call: TRBJ2-2
cdr3_aa: CASSVADRPNTGELFF

v_call: TRBV9
j_call: TRBJ1-2
cdr3_aa: CASSPPGSYGYTF

v_call: TRBV6-5
j_call: TRBJ1-5
cdr3_aa: CAAWGQGSNQPQHF

v_call: TRBV2
j_call: TRBJ2-2
cdr3_aa: CASSVIGAGELFF

v_call: TRBV15
j_call: TRBJ2-3
cdr3_aa: CATSRTSAARTDTQYF

v_call: TRBV9
j_call: TRBJ1-3
cdr3_aa: CASSNRAGTGNTIYF

v_call: TRBV4-1
j_call: TRBJ1-5
cdr3_aa: CASSQDQSGGYSNQPQHF

v_call: TRBV7-6
j_call: TRBJ1-1
cdr3_aa: CASSLAEVAEEYNTEAFF

v_call: TRBV7-2
j_call: TRBJ2-5
cdr3_aa: CASSQTGSRQETQYF

v_call: TRBV10-3
j_call: TRBJ2-1
cdr3_aa: CAISTNDRDVGNEQFF

v_call: TRBV14
j_call: TRBJ2-3
cdr3_aa: CASSQLGQGTDTQYF

v_call: TRBV6-5
j_call: TRBJ2-7
cdr3_aa: CASRPYRTSPYEQYF

v_call: TRBV28
j_call: TRBJ1-4
cdr3_aa: CASSWSRTNEKLFF

v_call: TRBV13
j_call: TRBJ2-6
cdr3_aa: CASSFPVSGANVLTF

v_call: TRBV6-2/TRBV6-3
j_call: TRBJ2-7
cdr3_aa: CASSAPERGGYEQYF

v_call: TRBV15
j_call: TRBJ2-5
cdr3_aa: CATSTEGVETQYF